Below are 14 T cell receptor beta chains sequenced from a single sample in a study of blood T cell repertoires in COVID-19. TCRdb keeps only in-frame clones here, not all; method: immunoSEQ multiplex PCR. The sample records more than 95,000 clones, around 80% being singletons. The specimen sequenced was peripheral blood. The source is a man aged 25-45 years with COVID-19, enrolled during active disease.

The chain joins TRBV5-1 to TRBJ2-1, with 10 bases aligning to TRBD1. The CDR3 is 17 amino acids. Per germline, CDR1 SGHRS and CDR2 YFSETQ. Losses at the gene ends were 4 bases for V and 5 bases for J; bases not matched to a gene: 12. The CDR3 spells CASSPGQGWAQDNEQFF. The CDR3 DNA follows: TGCGCCAGCAGCCCGGGACAGGGGTGGGCTCAAGACAATGAGCAGTTCTTC.

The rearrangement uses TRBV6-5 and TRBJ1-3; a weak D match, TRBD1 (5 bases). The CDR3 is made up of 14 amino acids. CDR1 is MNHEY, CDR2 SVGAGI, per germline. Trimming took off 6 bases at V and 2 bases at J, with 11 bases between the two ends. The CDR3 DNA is TGTGCCAGCAGCAGTGCGGGGGCTGGAAACACCATATATTTT. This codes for CASSSAGAGNTIYF.

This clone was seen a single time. CDR3 in DNA: TGTGCCAGCAGTCCCGGACAGGGCAGAGCTTTCTTT. Amino acid sequence: CASSPGQGRAFF. The chain has TRBV7-9 and TRBJ1-1; 8 nucleotides align to TRBD1. V trimming: 6 bases; J trimming: 10 bases; junction bases outside the gene matches: 7. The CDR3 runs to 12 residues. Germline loops: CDR1 SEHNR, CDR2 FQNEAQ (reference sequence).

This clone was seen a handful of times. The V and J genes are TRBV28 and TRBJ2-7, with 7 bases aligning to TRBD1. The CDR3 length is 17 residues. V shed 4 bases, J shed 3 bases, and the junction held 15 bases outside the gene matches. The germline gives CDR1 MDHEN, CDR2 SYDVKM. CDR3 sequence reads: CASSSQVGGKGGYEQYF. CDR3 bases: TGTGCCAGCAGTTCTCAGGTAGGGGGCAAAGGAGGCTACGAGCAGTACTTC.

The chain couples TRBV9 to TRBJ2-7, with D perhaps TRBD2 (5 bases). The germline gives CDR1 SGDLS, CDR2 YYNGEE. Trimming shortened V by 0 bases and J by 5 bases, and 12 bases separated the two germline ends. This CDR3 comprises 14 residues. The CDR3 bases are TGTGCCAGCAGCGTAGCGGGGTTTGGCCACGAGCAGTACTTC. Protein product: CASSVAGFGHEQYF.

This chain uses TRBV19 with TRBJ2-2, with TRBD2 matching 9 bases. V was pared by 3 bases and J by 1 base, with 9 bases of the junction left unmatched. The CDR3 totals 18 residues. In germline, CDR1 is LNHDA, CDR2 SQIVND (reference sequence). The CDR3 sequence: CASSILASGDMNTGELFF. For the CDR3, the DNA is TGTGCCAGTAGTATTTTGGCTAGCGGGGATATGAACACCGGGGAGCTGTTTTTT.

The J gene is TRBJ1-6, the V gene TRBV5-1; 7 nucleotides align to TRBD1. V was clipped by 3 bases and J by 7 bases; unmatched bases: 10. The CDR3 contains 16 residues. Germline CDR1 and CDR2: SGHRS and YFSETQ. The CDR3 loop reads CASSSTEQGPNSPLHF. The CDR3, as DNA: TGCGCCAGCAGCTCGACAGAACAGGGGCCAAATTCACCCCTCCACTTT.

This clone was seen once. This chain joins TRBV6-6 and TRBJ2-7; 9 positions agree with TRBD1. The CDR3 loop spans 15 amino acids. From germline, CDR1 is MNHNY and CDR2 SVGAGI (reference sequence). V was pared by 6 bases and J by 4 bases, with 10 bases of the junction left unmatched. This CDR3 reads CASRDTGTGNYEQYF. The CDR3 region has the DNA TGTGCCAGCAGAGACACCGGGACAGGGAATTACGAGCAGTACTTC.

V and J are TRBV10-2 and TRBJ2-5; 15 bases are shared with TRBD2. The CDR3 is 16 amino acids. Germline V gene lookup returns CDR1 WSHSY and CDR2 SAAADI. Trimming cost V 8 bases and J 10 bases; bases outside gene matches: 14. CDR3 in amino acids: CASRRTSGGGRAIQYF. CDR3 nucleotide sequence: TGCGCCAGCCGTCGGACTAGCGGGGGGGGAAGGGCTATCCAGTACTTC.

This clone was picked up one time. As DNA, the CDR3 is TGCGCCAGCAGCCCTTTGCGGCCTGACAGTCCCTTTAACTATGGCTACACCTTC. This gives the protein CASSPLRPDSPFNYGYTF. This rearrangement joins TRBV4-1 to TRBJ1-2, with D perhaps TRBD1 (5 bases). This CDR3 comprises 18 residues. The V gene lost 4 bases and the J gene lost 1 base, with 22 bases spanning the gap. Germline CDR1 and CDR2: MGHRA and YSYEKL.

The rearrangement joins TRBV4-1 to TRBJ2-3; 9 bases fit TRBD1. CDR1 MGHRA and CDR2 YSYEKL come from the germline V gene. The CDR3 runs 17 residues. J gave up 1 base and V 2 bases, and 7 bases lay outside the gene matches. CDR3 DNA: TGCGCCAGCAGCCAACGACTGGGACAGGGACGCACAGATACGCAGTATTTT. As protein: CASSQRLGQGRTDTQYF.

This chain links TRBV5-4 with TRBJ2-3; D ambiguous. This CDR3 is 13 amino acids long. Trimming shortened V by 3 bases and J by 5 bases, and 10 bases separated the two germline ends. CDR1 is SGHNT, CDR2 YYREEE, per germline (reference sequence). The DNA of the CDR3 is TGTGCCAGCAGCTCCTACGGTGGAGATACGCAGTATTTT. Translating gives CASSSYGGDTQYF.

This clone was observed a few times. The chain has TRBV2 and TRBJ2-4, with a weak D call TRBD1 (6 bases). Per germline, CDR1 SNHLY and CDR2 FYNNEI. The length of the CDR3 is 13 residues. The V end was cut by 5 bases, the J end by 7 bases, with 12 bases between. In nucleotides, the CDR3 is TGTGCCAGCAGTATACAGGGTCGGAACATTCAGTACTTC. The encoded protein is CASSIQGRNIQYF.

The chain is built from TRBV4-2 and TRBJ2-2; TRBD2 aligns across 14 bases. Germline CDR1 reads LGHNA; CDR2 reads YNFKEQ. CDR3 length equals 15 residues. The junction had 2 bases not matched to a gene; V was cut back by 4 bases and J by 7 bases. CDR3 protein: CASSPTSGRDGELFF. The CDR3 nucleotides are TGTGCCAGCAGCCCGACTAGCGGGAGGGACGGGGAGCTGTTTTTT.